This TCR beta chain was recorded in a study of Tregs in tolerant kidney transplant recipients. Assay used: immunoSEQ multiplex PCR; TCRdb lists only in-frame clones, some missing. Here the sample spans roughly 66,000 clones, around nine tenths being singletons. The V and J ends lost 3 bases and 0 bases respectively, with 11 bases between them. Germline V gene data show CDR1 as MNHEY and CDR2 as SMNVEV (reference sequence). The CDR3 is made up of 15 amino acids. Overall study findings and caveats: Validation in larger populations is needed because few patients were studied.

Details on this clone: What it binds is not known.

This receptor was identified in a human donor who received a combined kidney and bone marrow transplant. The chain employs TRBV27 and TRBJ1-2; D not certain. Material: CD8+ T cells from blood, obtained before the transplant. The CDR3 region has the DNA TGTGCCAGCAGTTTTGTCGGTCAGGCTAACTATGGCTACACCTTC. This codes for CASSFVGQANYGYTF.